This T cell receptor (beta chain) was captured in a study of blood T cell repertoires in COVID-19. Study as a whole: Researchers got acute and convalescent COVID-19 samples from the United States, Italy and Spain. T cells, B-cell-depleted T cells, or PBMCs supplied cDNA or gDNA.

This clone was seen just once. The V and J ends lost 5 bases and 2 bases, in that order; junction bases with no gene match: 4. This CDR3 region has 15 residues. Germline CDR1 and CDR2: SGHNT and YENEEA. Authors' analysis steps: Amplification from reference gene primers served as the basis for estimated nucleated cell counts. TCRdb's table, derived via immunoSEQ multiplex PCR, lists solely in-frame clones and lacks some. D and trimming were read from the DNA, whereas the V and J calls and clone size are those reported in that table. This sample carries 2,000 to 3,000 clones, about nine tenths of them seen once, and the ten largest clones take roughly 17%.

The source is an older man with active COVID-19. Sequenced material: peripheral blood. The chain has TRBV11-3 and TRBJ2-2; 8 bases are a match to TRBD1. The CDR3 protein is CASSRTGINTGELFF. CDR3 bases: TGTGCCAGCAGCAGGACAGGGATAAACACCGGGGAGCTGTTTTTT.